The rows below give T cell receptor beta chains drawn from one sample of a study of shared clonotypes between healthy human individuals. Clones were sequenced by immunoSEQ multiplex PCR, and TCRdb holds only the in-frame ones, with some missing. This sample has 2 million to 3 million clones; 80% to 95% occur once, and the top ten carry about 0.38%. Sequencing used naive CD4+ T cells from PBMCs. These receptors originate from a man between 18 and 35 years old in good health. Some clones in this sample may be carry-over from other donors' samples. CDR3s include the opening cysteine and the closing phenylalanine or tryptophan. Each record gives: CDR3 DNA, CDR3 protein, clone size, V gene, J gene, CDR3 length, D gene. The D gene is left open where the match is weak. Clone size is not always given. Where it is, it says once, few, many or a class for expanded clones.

CDR3nt: TGTGCCAGCAGCTATGGACTGGGGGGGCAGTTCTTC; CDR3aa: CASSYGLGGQFF; abundance: .; v_gene: TRBV7-2; j_gene: TRBJ2-1; len: 12; d_gene: .
CDR3nt: TGTGCCAGCAGCTTAGCGGGGGTCAGGAGTCCCTACGAGCAGTACTTC; CDR3aa: CASSLAGVRSPYEQYF; abundance: .; v_gene: TRBV7-6; j_gene: TRBJ2-7; len: 16; d_gene: .
CDR3nt: TGCGCCAGCAGGGGGACTAGCGGGTCGACCTACGAGCAGTACTTC; CDR3aa: CASRGTSGSTYEQYF; abundance: .; v_gene: TRBV10-2; j_gene: TRBJ2-7; len: 15; d_gene: TRBD2
CDR3nt: TGTGCCAGCAGCGTAGGAGGCTCGCACTCTGGAAACACCATATATTTT; CDR3aa: CASSVGGSHSGNTIYF; abundance: .; v_gene: TRBV9; j_gene: TRBJ1-3; len: 16; d_gene: .
CDR3nt: TGTGCCAGCAGCTTAAGGGGACTGAACTCTGGGGCCAACGTCCTGACTTTC; CDR3aa: CASSLRGLNSGANVLTF; abundance: .; v_gene: TRBV7-9; j_gene: TRBJ2-6; len: 17; d_gene: .
CDR3nt: TGCGCCAGCAGCCAAGATTGGGCGTCGGACACAGATACGCAGTATTTT; CDR3aa: CASSQDWASDTDTQYF; abundance: .; v_gene: TRBV4-1; j_gene: TRBJ2-3; len: 16; d_gene: .
CDR3nt: TGTGCCAGCTCAGGGACATTGTACCAAGAGACCCAGTACTTC; CDR3aa: CASSGTLYQETQYF; abundance: few; v_gene: TRBV18; j_gene: TRBJ2-5; len: 14; d_gene: .
CDR3nt: TGTGCCAGCAGCTTAACCGGGGTCAAAGAGACCCAGTACTTC; CDR3aa: CASSLTGVKETQYF; abundance: .; v_gene: TRBV7-2; j_gene: TRBJ2-5; len: 14; d_gene: .
CDR3nt: TGTGCCAGCAGCTTAGCTGGGGCCTACGAGCAGTACTTC; CDR3aa: CASSLAGAYEQYF; abundance: .; v_gene: TRBV7-2; j_gene: TRBJ2-7; len: 13; d_gene: .
CDR3nt: TGTGCCAGCAGCCCAACTAGCGGGGGACCCCTGGGCATTCAGTACTTC; CDR3aa: CASSPTSGGPLGIQYF; abundance: .; v_gene: TRBV13; j_gene: TRBJ2-4; len: 16; d_gene: TRBD2
CDR3nt: TGTGCCAGCAGAGCCCTAGGGGGGGGCTACACCTTC; CDR3aa: CASRALGGGYTF; abundance: .; v_gene: TRBV6-5; j_gene: TRBJ1-2; len: 12; d_gene: .
CDR3nt: TGTGCCAGCTCAGCGGGACTTTCCTACAATGAGCAGTTCTTC; CDR3aa: CASSAGLSYNEQFF; abundance: .; v_gene: TRBV6-1; j_gene: TRBJ2-1; len: 14; d_gene: TRBD2
CDR3nt: TGCGCCAGCAGCTTAGACAGGCACGGCTACACCTTC; CDR3aa: CASSLDRHGYTF; abundance: .; v_gene: TRBV5-1; j_gene: TRBJ1-2; len: 12; d_gene: .
CDR3nt: TGTGCCAGCAGTTTTAGCAGGTTAACGGCGGGCACTGAAGCTTTCTTT; CDR3aa: CASSFSRLTAGTEAFF; abundance: few; v_gene: TRBV27; j_gene: TRBJ1-1; len: 16; d_gene: .
CDR3nt: TGTGCCAGCAGCCCCCAGGGCTTCACTAATGAAAAACTGTTTTTT; CDR3aa: CASSPQGFTNEKLFF; abundance: .; v_gene: TRBV5-8; j_gene: TRBJ1-4; len: 15; d_gene: .
CDR3nt: TGTGCCTGGAGTGTGGGAGGCCCCACTGAAGCTTTCTTT; CDR3aa: CAWSVGGPTEAFF; abundance: .; v_gene: TRBV30; j_gene: TRBJ1-1; len: 13; d_gene: .
CDR3nt: TGTGCCAGCAGCGGGGGCGACGGCCTAGCGGGATCGTACGAGCAGTACTTC; CDR3aa: CASSGGDGLAGSYEQYF; abundance: .; v_gene: TRBV9; j_gene: TRBJ2-7; len: 17; d_gene: TRBD2
CDR3nt: TGTGCCTGGAGTTCCCTAGCGGGATTAGAGCAGTACTTC; CDR3aa: CAWSSLAGLEQYF; abundance: .; v_gene: TRBV30; j_gene: TRBJ2-7; len: 13; d_gene: TRBD2
CDR3nt: TGTGCCAGCAGCGGCCCTAGCGGGGAATACAATGAGCAGTTCTTC; CDR3aa: CASSGPSGEYNEQFF; abundance: .; v_gene: TRBV7-3; j_gene: TRBJ2-1; len: 15; d_gene: TRBD2
CDR3nt: TGTGCCAGCTCACCTACTTATAGCGGGAGGGGTAACTACCAACAATACAATGAGCAGTTCTTC; CDR3aa: CASSPTYSGRGNYQQYNEQFF; abundance: .; v_gene: TRBV18; j_gene: TRBJ2-1; len: 21; d_gene: TRBD2
CDR3nt: TGTGCCTGGCTGCGGGGGGCAGATACGCAGTATTTT; CDR3aa: CAWLRGADTQYF; abundance: .; v_gene: TRBV30; j_gene: TRBJ2-3; len: 12; d_gene: TRBD2
CDR3nt: TGTGCCAGCAGCTTAGGGGACAGGTACGAGCAGTACTTC; CDR3aa: CASSLGDRYEQYF; abundance: .; v_gene: TRBV7-8; j_gene: TRBJ2-7; len: 13; d_gene: TRBD1
CDR3nt: TGTGCCAGCAGTTTAAAACCCCTATCCCGAACCTACGAGCAGTACTTC; CDR3aa: CASSLKPLSRTYEQYF; abundance: .; v_gene: TRBV28; j_gene: TRBJ2-7; len: 16; d_gene: .
CDR3nt: TGTGCCACGGCTGAGTCTAGCGGGAGCTACTACGAGCAGTACTTC; CDR3aa: CATAESSGSYYEQYF; abundance: .; v_gene: TRBV15; j_gene: TRBJ2-7; len: 15; d_gene: TRBD2
CDR3nt: TGTGCCAGCAGCTCGGGGACGAACTATGGCTACACCTTC; CDR3aa: CASSSGTNYGYTF; abundance: .; v_gene: TRBV7-9; j_gene: TRBJ1-2; len: 13; d_gene: .
CDR3nt: TGCGCCAGCAGCTTGGGTCTGGGGGACTCTGGAAACACCATATATTTT; CDR3aa: CASSLGLGDSGNTIYF; abundance: .; v_gene: TRBV5-1; j_gene: TRBJ1-3; len: 16; d_gene: .
CDR3nt: TGTGCCAGCACCCGGGGGCTAGCGGGAGGGAACGCCTACGAGCAGTACTTC; CDR3aa: CASTRGLAGGNAYEQYF; abundance: .; v_gene: TRBV28; j_gene: TRBJ2-7; len: 17; d_gene: TRBD2
CDR3nt: TGTGCCAGCAGTCTCTACACCGCCCAGCCCCAGCATTTT; CDR3aa: CASSLYTAQPQHF; abundance: .; v_gene: TRBV28; j_gene: TRBJ1-5; len: 13; d_gene: .
CDR3nt: TGTGCCAGCAGTTTAGGGGGAGCTAATAATGAAAAACTGTTTTTT; CDR3aa: CASSLGGANNEKLFF; abundance: .; v_gene: TRBV28; j_gene: TRBJ1-4; len: 15; d_gene: .